One sample yielded the 21 T cell receptor beta chains listed below, sequenced in a study of a mutant IDH1 vaccine in newly diagnosed glioma. Time point meaning: week 47, end of study. Each vaccine dose was 300 ug of mutant IDH1 20-mer peptide, with topical imiquimod. Sequencing was performed with immunoSEQ multiplex PCR; in TCRdb, only in-frame clones are kept and a portion is missing. The sample holds tens of thousands of clones, 81% seen once. These TCRs are of unknown antigen specificity. This specimen consisted of PBMCs, obtained from a glioma patient whose treatment included an IDH1 peptide vaccine. These receptors all stem from a man aged 40-49 years with glioma.

This chain uses TRBV27 with TRBJ1-2; weak D call: TRBD1 (5 bases). The CDR3 totals 16 residues. The germline V gene encodes CDR1 MNHEY and CDR2 SMNVEV (reference sequence). V gave up 0 bases and J gave up 5 bases, with 16 bases separating them. The CDR3 here is CASSLSFLSTAYGYTF. In nucleotides, the CDR3 is TGTGCCAGCAGTTTATCGTTTTTGTCGACAGCTTATGGCTACACCTTC.

This clone was seen just once. A junction end diverges from the germline sequence, so it may reflect a read error. The CDR3 reads CASSFVAGSYNEQFF. The DNA of the CDR3 is TGTGCTAGCAGCTTCGTAGCGGGGTCCTACAATGAGCAGTTCTTC. The V call is TRBV7-7, the J call TRBJ2-1; 8 positions agree with TRBD2. The CDR3 totals 15 residues. Germline V gene sequence: CDR1 SSHAT, CDR2 FNYEAQ (reference sequence).

The chain's CDR3 is CASSMDWVGTEAFF. CDR3 DNA: TGTGCCAGCAGTATGGATTGGGTTGGGACTGAAGCTTTCTTT. The V gene is TRBV2, the J gene TRBJ1-1; no clear D. Trimming took off 5 bases at V and 5 bases at J, with 15 bases between the two ends. CDR3 length: 14 residues. Per germline, CDR1 SNHLY and CDR2 FYNNEI.

The table lists this clone with many counts. The chain combines TRBV12-2 with TRBJ1-5. TRBV12-2 is a pseudogene locus. This CDR3 spans 12 amino acids. The DNA for the CDR3 is TGTGCAAGCAGGGAGGGGGGACAGCCCCAGCATTTT. It encodes CASREGGQPQHF.

This clone was seen a few times. V gene TRBV7-9 combines with J gene TRBJ1-4; D is undetermined. The V end lost 0 bases, the J end lost 8 bases, and 7 bases lay between the germline ends. CDR1 SEHNR and CDR2 FQNEAQ come from the germline V gene (reference sequence). The CDR3 consists of 13 residues. This CDR3 is CASSLALAEKLFF. The CDR3 region has the DNA TGTGCCAGCAGCTTAGCGCTGGCAGAAAAACTGTTTTTT.

This clone appeared once. The chain couples TRBV19 to TRBJ2-3; D is perhaps TRBD1 (6 bases). This CDR3 is built from 15 residues. Deletions cut 6 bases from V and 0 bases from J, with 13 bases between. Germline V gene data show CDR1 as LNHDA and CDR2 as SQIVND (reference sequence). CDR3 in amino acids: CASRAQGFSTDTQYF. CDR3 DNA: TGTGCCAGTAGAGCACAGGGTTTTAGCACAGATACGCAGTATTTT.

The J gene is TRBJ2-3, the V gene TRBV7-9, with D perhaps TRBD2 (6 bases). CDR1 SEHNR and CDR2 FQNEAQ come from the germline V gene (reference sequence). The CDR3 totals 13 residues. The V end lost 1 base, the J end lost 6 bases, and 8 bases lay between the germline ends. CDR3 sequence (DNA): TGTGCCAGCAGCTTAGGCCGGGGGGATACGCAGTATTTT. Protein product: CASSLGRGDTQYF.

The V gene is TRBV7-8, the J gene TRBJ1-4; D is possibly TRBD1 (6 bases). The CDR3 is 15 residues long. CDR1 is SGHVS, CDR2 FQNEAQ, per germline. V lost 5 bases and J 4 bases, leaving 14 bases between the germline ends. The CDR3 loop is CASSDGTSFNEKLFF. The CDR3 DNA reads TGTGCCAGCAGCGACGGGACATCATTTAATGAAAAACTGTTTTTT.

The rearrangement uses TRBV5-1 and TRBJ2-7; D not certain. Trimming pared 2 bases from V and 5 bases from J, leaving 5 bases between. This CDR3 is built from 11 residues. Germline V gene data show CDR1 as SGHRS and CDR2 as YFSETQ. CDR3 amino acids: CASSFENEQYF. The CDR3 DNA reads TGCGCCAGCAGCTTCGAAAACGAGCAGTACTTC.

The CDR3 nucleotides read TGTGCCAGCAGCCGACTTGAAAGAGCAGAAGCTTTCTTT. Protein: CASSRLERAEAFF. The V gene is TRBV11-1, the J gene TRBJ1-1, with D uncertain. Germline V lookup: CDR1 SGHAT, CDR2 FQDESV (reference sequence). Trimming stripped 5 bases from V and 8 bases from J, with 15 bases between. CDR3 size: 13 residues.

Written as DNA, the CDR3 is TGTGCCAGCAGATCCGGACAGCGCTTTGAAGCTTTCTTT. This gives the protein CASRSGQRFEAFF. The rearrangement links TRBV13 to TRBJ1-1, with D possibly being TRBD1 (6 bases). Per the germline V gene, CDR1 is PRHDT and CDR2 is FYEKMQ (reference sequence). V dropped 6 bases and J dropped 7 bases, with 15 bases sitting between them. The CDR3 spans 13 residues. Complete variable domain (other parts from reference TRBV13 and TRBJ1-1): AAGVIQSPRHLIKEKRETATLKCYPIPRHDTVYWYQQGPGQDPQFLISFYEKMQSDKGSIPDRFSAQQFSDYHSELNMSSLELGDSALYFCASRSGQRFEAFFGQGTRLTVV.

The V call is TRBV30, the J call TRBJ2-5, with a possible D match to TRBD2 (6 bases). This CDR3 contains 15 residues. Germline V gene sequence: CDR1 GTSNPN, CDR2 SVGIG (reference sequence). V was clipped by 0 bases and J by 2 bases, with 13 bases between them. DNA of the CDR3: TGTGCCTGGAGTGTAAGCCTAGCGCTACAAGAGACCCAGTACTTC. This encodes CAWSVSLALQETQYF.

This sequence joins TRBV7-2 and TRBJ1-4; TRBD1 might be the D (5 bases). The V gene's germline CDR1 is SGHTA and CDR2 FQGNSA. This CDR3 comprises 15 residues. V lost 1 base and J 3 bases, leaving 9 bases between the germline ends. In DNA, the CDR3 is TGTGCCAGCAGCTTAGAGGCAGGGTCTAATGAAAAACTGTTTTTT. Encoded protein: CASSLEAGSNEKLFF.

The chain uses TRBV11-2 and TRBJ2-1, with 8 bases lining up with TRBD1. J gave up 12 bases and V 2 bases, and 12 bases lay outside the gene matches. The CDR3 runs to 15 residues. Germline CDR1 reads SGHAT; CDR2 reads FQNNGV. CDR3: CASSLLGDRGLVQFF. The CDR3 DNA reads TGTGCCAGCAGCTTATTGGGTGACAGGGGTCTGGTGCAGTTCTTC.

V gene TRBV7-2 combines with J gene TRBJ2-5; the D is unclear. The V gene lost 1 base and the J gene lost 7 bases, with 10 bases spanning the gap. Germline V gene lookup returns CDR1 SGHTA and CDR2 FQGNSA. This CDR3 spans 13 amino acids. CDR3 sequence reads: CASSLDRLGTQYF. The CDR3 DNA follows: TGTGCCAGCAGCTTAGATCGCCTTGGGACCCAGTACTTC.

V gene TRBV11-2 combines with J gene TRBJ2-1; the D gene is possibly TRBD1 (5 bases). The CDR3 has 14 amino acids. Germline V gene lookup returns CDR1 SGHAT and CDR2 FQNNGV. Trimming removed 7 bases at V and 5 bases at J, with 15 bases between. The CDR3 reads CASTSRTGHNEQFF. In DNA, the CDR3 is TGTGCCAGCACCTCCCGAACAGGACACAATGAGCAGTTCTTC.

The chain recombines TRBV2 with TRBJ2-7; D might be TRBD1 (5 bases). Germline CDR1 and CDR2: SNHLY and FYNNEI. The V gene lost 7 bases and the J gene lost 4 bases, with 20 bases spanning the gap. The CDR3 extends over 15 amino acids. The DNA of the CDR3 is TGTGCCAGCATCTGGGGCACCGCCAACGTTTACGAGCAGTACTTC. This translates into CASIWGTANVYEQYF.

This chain connects TRBV5-8 to TRBJ1-5; TRBD1 might be the D (6 bases). This CDR3 comprises 16 residues. V was clipped by 4 bases and J by 0 bases, with 14 bases between them. Germline V gene sequence: CDR1 SGHTS, CDR2 YDEGEE. CDR3 in DNA: TGTGCCAGCAGCCGGGACAAGGGGGATAGCAATCAGCCCCAGCATTTT. This sequence encodes CASSRDKGDSNQPQHF.

The chain links TRBV19 to TRBJ1-1; D not resolved. This CDR3 contains 14 residues. CDR1 and CDR2 (germline): LNHDA, SQIVND (reference sequence). V shed 1 base and J shed 2 bases, with 8 bases lying between them. The CDR3, as DNA: TGTGCCAGTAGTATAGTGGGCCCTAACACTGAAGCTTTCTTT. Protein: CASSIVGPNTEAFF.

The chain is built from TRBV7-8 and TRBJ2-1; 14 positions agree with TRBD2. The CDR3 length is 16 residues. V lost 5 bases to trimming and J lost 8 bases; unmatched junction nucleotides: 8. The germline gives CDR1 SGHVS, CDR2 FQNEAQ. The CDR3 nucleotides read TGTGCCAGCAGCCTCGGGGGACTAGCGGGAGTGGATGAGCAGTTCTTC. It is translated as CASSLGGLAGVDEQFF.

The CDR3: CACSYEGARQPQHF. The CDR3 coding sequence is TGTGCCTGCTCCTATGAGGGGGCAAGGCAGCCCCAGCATTTT. The V call is TRBV30, the J call TRBJ1-5, with 7 bases matching TRBD1. The germline CDR1 and CDR2 sequences are GTSNPN and SVGIG (reference sequence). Trimming removed 6 bases from V and 7 bases from J; junction bases left unmatched: 12. The CDR3 has 14 amino acids. The variable domain in full, completed from reference TRBV30 and TRBJ1-5, reads SQTIHQWPATLVQPVGSPLSLECTVEGTSNPNLYWYRQAAGRGLQLLFYSVGIGQISSEVPQNLSASRPQDRQFILSSKKLLLSDSGFYLCACSYEGARQPQHFGDGTRLSIL.